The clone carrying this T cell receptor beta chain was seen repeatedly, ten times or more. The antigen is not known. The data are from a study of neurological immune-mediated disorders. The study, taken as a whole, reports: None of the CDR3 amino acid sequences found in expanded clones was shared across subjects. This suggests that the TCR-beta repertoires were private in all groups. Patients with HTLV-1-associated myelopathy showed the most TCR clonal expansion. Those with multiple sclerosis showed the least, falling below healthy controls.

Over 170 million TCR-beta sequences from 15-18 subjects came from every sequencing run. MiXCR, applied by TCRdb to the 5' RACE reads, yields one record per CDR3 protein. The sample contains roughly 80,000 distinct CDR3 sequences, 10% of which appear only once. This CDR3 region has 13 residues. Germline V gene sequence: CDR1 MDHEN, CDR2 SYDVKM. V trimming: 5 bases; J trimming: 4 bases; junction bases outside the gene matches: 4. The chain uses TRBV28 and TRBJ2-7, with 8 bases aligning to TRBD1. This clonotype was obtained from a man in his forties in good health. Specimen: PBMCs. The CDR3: CASSPYRGYEQYF. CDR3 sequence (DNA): TGTGCCAGCAGTCCCTACAGGGGGTACGAGCAGTACTTC. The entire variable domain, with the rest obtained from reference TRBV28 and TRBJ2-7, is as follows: DVKVTQSSRYLVKRTGEKVFLECVQDMDHENMFWYRQDPGLGLRLIYFSYDVKMKEKGDIPEGYSVSREKKERFSLILESASTNQTSMYLCASSPYRGYEQYFGPGTRLTVT.